These 21 T cell receptor beta chains were sequenced from one sample in a study of shared clonotypes between healthy human individuals. The protocol was immunoSEQ multiplex PCR, while the TCRdb copy is restricted to in-frame clones and leaves out a portion. This table has hundreds of thousands of clones, around 78% appearing once. The sequenced sample consisted of PBMCs. The origin of the receptors is a middle-aged woman in good health. Some clones in this sample may be carry-over from other donors' samples.

The CDR3 reads CASSLGGQFSYEQYF. CDR3 DNA: TGCGCCAGCAGCTTGGGGGGACAGTTCTCCTACGAGCAGTACTTC. V and J are TRBV5-1 and TRBJ2-7; 7 bases agree with TRBD1. CDR1 is SGHRS, CDR2 YFSETQ, per germline. V gave up 0 bases and J gave up 0 bases; unmatched junction bases: 3. CDR3 length: 15 amino acids.

The chain links TRBV7-9 to TRBJ2-7; 9 bases match TRBD2. The CDR3 is 13 amino acids. After removal of 6 bases from V and 6 bases from J, the junction contained 6 bases not matched to a gene. Germline V gene sequence: CDR1 SEHNR, CDR2 FQNEAQ (reference sequence). The CDR3 nucleotides read TGTGCCAGCAGTTTTAGCGGGAGTTCCGAGCAGTACTTC. It yields the protein CASSFSGSSEQYF.

Notes on this clone: This likely stems from a read error, as it lies one base from a far larger clone. This chain uses TRBV27 with TRBJ1-1; the match to TRBD1 covers 9 bases. Per germline, CDR1 MNHEY and CDR2 SMNVEV (reference sequence). Unmatched junction bases numbered 8, after V lost 5 bases and J lost 1 base. This CDR3 has 16 amino acids. DNA for the CDR3: TGTGCCAGCAGTCCCCCCTACAGGGGGCAGAACACTGAAGCTTTCTTT. Its translation is CASSPPYRGQNTEAFF.

The chain joins TRBV7-2 to TRBJ2-3; TRBD2 aligns across 9 bases. Germline V lookup: CDR1 SGHTA, CDR2 FQGNSA. V lost 5 bases and J lost 1; bases outside the gene matches: 10. CDR3 length: 17 residues. The CDR3 DNA reads as TGTGCCAGCAGCGAAAACCTAGCGGGGCAAGGCACAGATACGCAGTATTTT. This gives the protein CASSENLAGQGTDTQYF.

This chain connects TRBV6-1 to TRBJ2-3; 9 bases are shared with TRBD2. This CDR3 has 14 residues. CDR1 MNHNS and CDR2 SASEGT come from the germline V gene. V trimming: 8 bases; J trimming: 5 bases; junction bases outside the gene matches: 8. The CDR3 reads CASVRGRALDTQYF. The CDR3 region has the DNA TGTGCCAGCGTTCGCGGGAGGGCCTTAGATACGCAGTATTTT.

This clone was detected once. The gene calls are TRBV6-5 and TRBJ2-3, with D possibly being TRBD1 or TRBD2 (6 bases each). Germline V gene data show CDR1 as MNHEY and CDR2 as SVGAGI. Trimming stripped 6 bases from V and 4 bases from J, with 11 bases between. This CDR3 contains 13 residues. CDR3 in DNA: TGTGCCAGCAGCGCCCGGGGGCCAGATACGCAGTATTTT. Protein sequence: CASSARGPDTQYF.

Comments on this clone: This same CDR3 is encoded by further DNA sequences in the sample. This chain links TRBV7-3 with TRBJ2-1, with TRBD2 matching 8 bases. Germline V gene data show CDR1 as SGHTA and CDR2 as FQGTGA. The CDR3 runs 15 residues. Germline trimming cut 0 bases from V and 4 bases from J; bases unmatched to any gene: 2. CDR3 in amino acids: CASSLTSGTYNEQFF. In DNA form, the CDR3 reads TGTGCCAGCAGCTTAACTAGCGGGACTTACAATGAGCAGTTCTTC.

The rearrangement uses TRBV19 and TRBJ2-7; tentatively, D is TRBD1 or TRBD2 (5 bases each). CDR1 and CDR2 from the germline V gene are LNHDA and SQIVND (reference sequence). The V gene lost 6 bases and the J gene lost 3 bases, with 12 bases spanning the gap. CDR3 length equals 13 residues. The CDR3 DNA follows: TGTGCCAGTAGCCCATCGGGACGCTACGAGCAGTACTTC. This gives the protein CASSPSGRYEQYF.

In regard to this clone: This sequence is one base from a far larger clone and is likely a read error. The chain links TRBV30 to TRBJ2-5, with 10 positions matching TRBD2. The germline CDR1 and CDR2 sequences are GTSNPN and SVGIG (reference sequence). The CDR3 extends over 13 amino acids. CDR3: CARSRLAGETQYF. The CDR3 region has the DNA TGTGCCCGGAGTCGACTAGCGGGAGAGACCCAGTACTTC.

V usage is TRBV19 and J usage is TRBJ2-7; 7 nucleotides agree with TRBD1. Per the germline V gene, CDR1 is LNHDA and CDR2 is SQIVND (reference sequence). With V trimmed by 7 bases and J by 1 base, 7 bases remained unmatched. The CDR3 has 14 amino acids. The CDR3 DNA reads TGTGCCAGTAAGAGGGGGCAAGGGTCCTACGAGCAGTACTTC. It codes for CASKRGQGSYEQYF.

Points on this clone: A far larger clone lies a single base away; this is likely a read error. Other DNA sequences in the sample encode the same CDR3. The V call is TRBV5-1, the J call TRBJ2-6; D may be TRBD1 or TRBD2 (6 bases each). The CDR3 is made up of 16 amino acids. Germline lookup yields CDR1 SGHRS and CDR2 YFSETQ. Trimming pared 4 bases from V and 0 bases from J, leaving 11 bases between. In DNA form, the CDR3 reads TGCGCCAGCAGCCCGAGGGGGGACTCTGGGGCCAACGTCCTGACTTTC. It translates to CASSPRGDSGANVLTF.

The chain carries TRBV5-1 and TRBJ2-5, with D possibly called TRBD1 or TRBD2 (5 bases each). The V and J ends lost 3 bases and 3 bases respectively, with 9 bases between them. This CDR3 spans 13 amino acids. The germline V gene encodes CDR1 SGHRS and CDR2 YFSETQ. Written as DNA, the CDR3 is TGCGCCAGCAGCTCCGGGACCGAAGAGACCCAGTACTTC. It yields the protein CASSSGTEETQYF. Using reference TRBV5-1 and TRBJ2-5 for the parts outside the CDR3, the full variable domain is KAGVTQTPRYLIKTRGQQVTLSCSPISGHRSVSWYQQTPGQGLQFLFEYFSETQRNKGNFPGRFSGRQFSNSRSEMNVSTLELGDSALYLCASSSGTEETQYFGPGTRLLVL.

The chain is built from TRBV6-1 and TRBJ1-1; D is perhaps TRBD1 (6 bases). The CDR3 runs 13 residues. V shed 8 bases and J shed 6 bases, with 16 bases lying between them. Germline CDR1 and CDR2: MNHNS and SASEGT. The CDR3 nucleotides are TGTGCCAGCGACCGGGACATTGGCGCTGAAGCTTTCTTT. Translating it yields CASDRDIGAEAFF.

The chain couples TRBV6-1 to TRBJ2-7; 7 bases agree with TRBD2. The CDR3 has 15 amino acids. Germline CDR1 MNHNS, CDR2 SASEGT. Unmatched junction bases numbered 7, after V lost 3 bases and J lost 2 bases. CDR3 DNA sequence: TGTGCCAGCAGTGAGGGAGGGCCCGGAGCCTACGAGCAGTACTTC. Amino acids: CASSEGGPGAYEQYF.

This rearrangement joins TRBV10-2 to TRBJ2-7; D unclear. CDR3 size: 12 residues. Trimming left V 4 bases short and J 3 bases short, with 7 bases between. Germline values: CDR1 WSHSY, CDR2 SAAADI. DNA of the CDR3: TGCGCCAGCAGTGCACAAGGCTACGAGCAGTACTTC. Translated, it gives CASSAQGYEQYF.

This clone was counted between two and nine times. The chain uses TRBV6-6 and TRBJ1-1; TRBD1 aligns across 7 bases. The CDR3 totals 15 residues. V dropped 1 base and J dropped 6; count of bases not matched to a gene: 8. Per germline, CDR1 MNHNY and CDR2 SVGAGI (reference sequence). The CDR3, as DNA: TGTGCCAGCAGTTACTTGCAGGGGGAGGTGGCTGAAGCTTTCTTT. It translates to CASSYLQGEVAEAFF.

The chain carries TRBV18 and TRBJ1-4, with 7 bases matching TRBD1. Trimming cost V 4 bases and J 0 bases; bases outside gene matches: 5. Germline lookup yields CDR1 KGHSH and CDR2 LQKENI. This CDR3 is 16 amino acids long. This CDR3 is CASSQNRGATNEKLFF. The CDR3 DNA reads TGTGCCAGCTCACAGAACAGGGGTGCAACTAATGAAAAACTGTTTTTT.

The rearrangement uses TRBV5-8 and TRBJ1-4; no clear D. Per the germline V gene, CDR1 is SGHTS and CDR2 is YDEGEE. This CDR3 is 13 amino acids long. Trimming left V 3 bases short and J 3 bases short, with 6 bases between. CDR3 in amino acids: CASSSWPNEKLFF. CDR3 coding DNA: TGTGCCAGCAGCTCTTGGCCTAATGAAAAACTGTTTTTT.

The chain employs TRBV2 and TRBJ1-1, with D perhaps matching TRBD1 (6 bases). Germline V gene lookup returns CDR1 SNHLY and CDR2 FYNNEI. The CDR3 runs to 15 residues. With 1 base removed from V and 5 bases from J, the gap between germline ends came to 14 bases. CDR3 residues: CASSEGAQGGTEAFF. The DNA of the CDR3 is TGTGCCAGCAGTGAAGGCGCACAGGGTGGGACTGAAGCTTTCTTT.

This clone was seen just once. With a much larger clone just one base away, this may be a read error. This chain connects TRBV4-1 to TRBJ2-5; 8 bases are a match to TRBD1. Germline V lookup: CDR1 MGHRA, CDR2 YSYEKL. V trimming: 4 bases; J trimming: 8 bases; junction bases outside the gene matches: 15. There are 16 residues in the CDR3. The CDR3 DNA sequence: TGCGCCAGCAGCCTGGACAGGGCGGGAAGTTCAGATACCCAGTACTTC. As protein: CASSLDRAGSSDTQYF.

The chain carries TRBV5-4 and TRBJ2-1; TRBD2 matches 8 bases. This CDR3 comprises 18 residues. After removal of 3 bases from V and 2 bases from J, the junction contained 13 bases not matched to a gene. Per the germline V gene, CDR1 is SGHNT and CDR2 is YYREEE (reference sequence). DNA for the CDR3: TGTGCCAGCAGCTCCCCGCTGTCCGGGACTAGGGCCTACAATGAGCAGTTCTTC. Residues: CASSSPLSGTRAYNEQFF.